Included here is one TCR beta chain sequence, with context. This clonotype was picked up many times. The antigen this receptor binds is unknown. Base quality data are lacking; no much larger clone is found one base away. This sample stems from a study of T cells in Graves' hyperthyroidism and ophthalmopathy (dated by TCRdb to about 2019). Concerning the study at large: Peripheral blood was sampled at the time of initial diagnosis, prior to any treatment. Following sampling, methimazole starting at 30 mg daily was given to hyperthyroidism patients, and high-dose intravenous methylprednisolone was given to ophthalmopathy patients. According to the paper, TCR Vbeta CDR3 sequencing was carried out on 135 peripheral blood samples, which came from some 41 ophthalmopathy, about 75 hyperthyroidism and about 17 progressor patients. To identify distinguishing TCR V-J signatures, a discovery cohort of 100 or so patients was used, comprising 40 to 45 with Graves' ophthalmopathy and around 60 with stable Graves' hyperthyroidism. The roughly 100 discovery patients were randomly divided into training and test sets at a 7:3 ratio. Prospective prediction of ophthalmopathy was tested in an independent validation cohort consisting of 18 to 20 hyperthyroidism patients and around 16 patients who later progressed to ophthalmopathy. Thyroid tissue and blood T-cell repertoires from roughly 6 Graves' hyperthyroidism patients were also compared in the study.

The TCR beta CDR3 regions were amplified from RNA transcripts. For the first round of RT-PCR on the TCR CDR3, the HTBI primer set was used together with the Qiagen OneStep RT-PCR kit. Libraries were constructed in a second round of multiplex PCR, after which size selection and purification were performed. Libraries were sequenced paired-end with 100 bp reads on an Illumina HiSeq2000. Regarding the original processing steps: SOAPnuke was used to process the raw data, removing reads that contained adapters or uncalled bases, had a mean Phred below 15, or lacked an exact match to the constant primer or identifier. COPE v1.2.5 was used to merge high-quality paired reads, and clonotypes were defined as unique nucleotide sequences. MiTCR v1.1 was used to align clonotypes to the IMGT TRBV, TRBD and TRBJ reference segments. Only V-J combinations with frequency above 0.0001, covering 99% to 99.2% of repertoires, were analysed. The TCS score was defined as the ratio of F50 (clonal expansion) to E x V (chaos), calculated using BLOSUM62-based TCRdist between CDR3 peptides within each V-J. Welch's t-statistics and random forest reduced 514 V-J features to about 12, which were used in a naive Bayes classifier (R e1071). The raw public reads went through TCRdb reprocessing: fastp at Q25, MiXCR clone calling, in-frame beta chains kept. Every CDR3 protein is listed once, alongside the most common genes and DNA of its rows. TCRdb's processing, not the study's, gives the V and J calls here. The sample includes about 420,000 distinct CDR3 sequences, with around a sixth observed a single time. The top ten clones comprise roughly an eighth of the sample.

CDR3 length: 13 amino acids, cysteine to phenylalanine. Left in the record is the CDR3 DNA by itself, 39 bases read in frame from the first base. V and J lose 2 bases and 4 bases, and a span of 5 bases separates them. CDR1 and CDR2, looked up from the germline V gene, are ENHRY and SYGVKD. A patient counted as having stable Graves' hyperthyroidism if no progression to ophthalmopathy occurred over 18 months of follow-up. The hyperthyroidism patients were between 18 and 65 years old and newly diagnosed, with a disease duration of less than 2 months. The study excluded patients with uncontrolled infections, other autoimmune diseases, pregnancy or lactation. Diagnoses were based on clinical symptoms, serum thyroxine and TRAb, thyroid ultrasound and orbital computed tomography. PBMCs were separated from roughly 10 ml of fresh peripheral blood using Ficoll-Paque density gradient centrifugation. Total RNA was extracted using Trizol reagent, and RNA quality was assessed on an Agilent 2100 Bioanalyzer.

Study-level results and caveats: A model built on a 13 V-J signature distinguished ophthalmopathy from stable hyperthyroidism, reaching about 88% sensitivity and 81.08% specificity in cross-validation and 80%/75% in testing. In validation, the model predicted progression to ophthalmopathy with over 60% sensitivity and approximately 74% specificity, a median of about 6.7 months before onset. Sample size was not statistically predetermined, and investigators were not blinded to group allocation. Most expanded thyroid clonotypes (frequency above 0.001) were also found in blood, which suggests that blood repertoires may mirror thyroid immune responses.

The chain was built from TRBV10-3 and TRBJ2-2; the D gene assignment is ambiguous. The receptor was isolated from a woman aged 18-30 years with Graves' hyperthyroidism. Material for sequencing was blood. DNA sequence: TGTGCCATCAGTGAGAGTAGCACCGGGGAGCTGTTTTTT. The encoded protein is CAISESSTGELFF.